This T cell receptor beta chain emerged from a study of control samples from healthy donors and cancer patients. The protocol was immunoSEQ multiplex PCR, while the TCRdb copy is restricted to in-frame clones and leaves out a portion. In the table there are around 45,000 clones, 70% to 75% of which are singletons. The V end was cut by 8 bases, the J end by 3 bases, with 13 bases between. The germline gives CDR1 SGHTA, CDR2 FQGNSA. The CDR3 runs 13 residues. The chain employs TRBV7-2 and TRBJ2-5; D gene ambiguous. The sample taken for sequencing was formalin-fixed, paraffin-embedded tissue. The clonotype originates from a male donor with melanoma. The CDR3 sequence: CASAFGREETQYF. The CDR3 nucleotides are TGTGCCAGCGCCTTTGGTCGGGAAGAGACCCAGTACTTC.